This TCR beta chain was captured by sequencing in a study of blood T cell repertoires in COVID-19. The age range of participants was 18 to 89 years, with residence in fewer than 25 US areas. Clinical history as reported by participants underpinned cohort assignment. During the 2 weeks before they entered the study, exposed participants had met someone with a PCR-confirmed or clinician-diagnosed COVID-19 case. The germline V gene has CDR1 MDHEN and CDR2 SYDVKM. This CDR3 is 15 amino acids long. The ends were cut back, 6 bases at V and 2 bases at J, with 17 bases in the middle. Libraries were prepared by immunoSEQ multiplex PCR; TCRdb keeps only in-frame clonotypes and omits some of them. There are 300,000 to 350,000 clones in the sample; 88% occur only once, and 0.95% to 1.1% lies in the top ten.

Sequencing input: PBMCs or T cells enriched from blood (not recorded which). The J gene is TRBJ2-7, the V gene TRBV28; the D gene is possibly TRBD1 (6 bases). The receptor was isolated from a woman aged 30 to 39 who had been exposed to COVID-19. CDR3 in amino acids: CASRPDGTIPYEQYF. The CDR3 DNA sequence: TGTGCCAGCAGACCCGATGGGACAATCCCCTACGAGCAGTACTTC.